The text below deals with one TCR beta chain. The sample is drawn from a study of blood T cell repertoires in COVID-19. Study in general: Italy, Spain and the United States were the sources of the convalescent and acute COVID-19 samples.

CDR1 and CDR2 from the germline V gene are SGHTA and FQGNSA. After removal of 1 base from V and 9 bases from J, the junction contained 14 bases not matched to a gene. There are 16 residues in the CDR3. Authors' analysis steps: The authors estimated nucleated cell counts from reference gene primer amplification. Here immunoSEQ multiplex PCR was the method, and the copy in TCRdb shows in-frame clones only, minus some. From that table come the V and J calls and clone size; the DNA was used to work out D and trimming. The data hold about 58,000 clones, with roughly 84% observed a single time. Sequenced sample: peripheral blood. This clonotype was sampled from an elderly man with COVID-19, enrolled during active disease. The chain uses TRBV7-2 and TRBJ1-2; 7 nucleotides agree with TRBD1. In DNA form, the CDR3 reads TGTGCCAGCAGCTTAGGAGTAGGGACAGCTTCTATGCGCTACACCTTC. This codes for CASSLGVGTASMRYTF. Together with reference TRBV7-2 and TRBJ1-2, the CDR3 gives the full variable domain: GAGVSQSPSNKVTEKGKDVELRCDPISGHTALYWYRQSLGQGLEFLIYFQGNSAPDKSGLPSDRFSAERTGGSVSTLTIQRTQQEDSAVYLCASSLGVGTASMRYTFGSGTRLTVV.